This T cell receptor (beta chain) was identified in a study of cytomegalovirus exposure and HLA in healthy donors. Study summary: Tens of millions of unique TCR sequences came from HLA-typed donors in an early release.

V shed 2 bases and J shed 4 bases, with 12 bases lying between them. Germline-derived CDR1 and CDR2 are SGHDN and FVKESK. The CDR3 contains 15 residues. With respect to this clone: Its antigen is still unknown.

Study observations and caveats: The study put some 150 TCR beta chains on its list as cytomegalovirus-associated.

A multiplex PCR was run with 60 Vbeta primers and 13 Jbeta primers. Libraries were prepared by immunoSEQ multiplex PCR; TCRdb keeps only in-frame clonotypes and omits some of them. Among approximately 27,000 clones, roughly 68% were seen once, and the ten largest hold roughly 4.5%. This rearrangement joins TRBV14 to TRBJ1-3; possible D gene TRBD1, 5 bases. The source of this sequence is a woman aged 45-59 years in good health and CMV-seronegative. Sequenced sample: PBMCs. The CDR3 is CASSQPGLVGNTIYF. The CDR3, as DNA: TGTGCCAGCAGCCAACCGGGACTAGTGGGAAACACCATATATTTT. Drawing the rest from reference TRBV14 and TRBJ1-3, the complete variable domain is EAGVTQFPSHSVIEKGQTVTLRCDPISGHDNLYWYRRVMGKEIKFLLHFVKESKQDESGMPNNRFLAERTGGTYSTLKVQPAELEDSGVYFCASSQPGLVGNTIYFGEGSWLTVV.